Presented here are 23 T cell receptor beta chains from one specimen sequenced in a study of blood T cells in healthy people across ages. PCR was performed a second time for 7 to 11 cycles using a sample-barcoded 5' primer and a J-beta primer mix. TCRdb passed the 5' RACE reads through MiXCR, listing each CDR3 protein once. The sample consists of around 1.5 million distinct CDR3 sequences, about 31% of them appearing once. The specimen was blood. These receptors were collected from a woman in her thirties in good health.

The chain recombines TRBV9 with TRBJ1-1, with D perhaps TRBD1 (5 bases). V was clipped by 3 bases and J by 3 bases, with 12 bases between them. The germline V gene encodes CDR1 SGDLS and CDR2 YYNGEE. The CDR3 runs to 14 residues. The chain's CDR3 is CASSARDGYTEAFF. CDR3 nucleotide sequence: TGTGCCAGCAGCGCCAGGGACGGCTACACTGAAGCTTTCTTT.

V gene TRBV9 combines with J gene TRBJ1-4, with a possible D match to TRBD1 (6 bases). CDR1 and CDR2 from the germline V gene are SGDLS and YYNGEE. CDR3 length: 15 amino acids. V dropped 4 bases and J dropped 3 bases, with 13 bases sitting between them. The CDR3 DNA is TGTGCCAGCAGCAAACGGGGGGCCCCTAATGAAAAACTGTTTTTT. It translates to CASSKRGAPNEKLFF.

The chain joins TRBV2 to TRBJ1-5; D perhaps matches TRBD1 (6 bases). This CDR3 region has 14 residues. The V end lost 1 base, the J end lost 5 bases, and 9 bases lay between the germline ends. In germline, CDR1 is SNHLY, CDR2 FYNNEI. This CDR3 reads CASSEVAGDQPQHF. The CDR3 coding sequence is TGTGCCAGCAGTGAAGTTGCAGGGGATCAGCCCCAGCATTTT.

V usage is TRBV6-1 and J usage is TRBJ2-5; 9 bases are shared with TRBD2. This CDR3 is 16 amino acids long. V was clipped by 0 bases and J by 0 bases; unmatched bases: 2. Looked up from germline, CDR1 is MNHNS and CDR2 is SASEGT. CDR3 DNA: TGTGCCAGCAGTGAAGCGAGACTAGCGGACCAAGAGACCCAGTACTTC. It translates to CASSEARLADQETQYF.

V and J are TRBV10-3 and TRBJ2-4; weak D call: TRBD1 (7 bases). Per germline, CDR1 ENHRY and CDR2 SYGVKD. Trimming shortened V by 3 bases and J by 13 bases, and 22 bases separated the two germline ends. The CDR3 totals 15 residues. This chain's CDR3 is CAISEGARGEREQYF. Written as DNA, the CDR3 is TGTGCCATCAGTGAAGGTGCCAGGGGGGAGAGGGAGCAGTACTTC.

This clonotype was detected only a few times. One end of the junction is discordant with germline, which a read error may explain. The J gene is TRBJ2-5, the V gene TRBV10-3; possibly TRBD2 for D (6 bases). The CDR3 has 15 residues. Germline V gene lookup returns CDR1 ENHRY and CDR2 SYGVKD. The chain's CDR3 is CATSESPGGEETQYF. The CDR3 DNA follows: TGTGCCACCAGTGAGTCCCCAGGAGGGGAAGAGACCCAGTACTTC.

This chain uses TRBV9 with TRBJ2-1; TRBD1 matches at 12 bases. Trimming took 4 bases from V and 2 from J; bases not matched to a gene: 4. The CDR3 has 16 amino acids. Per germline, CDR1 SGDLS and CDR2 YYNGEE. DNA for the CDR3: TGTGCCAGCAGCCTGGGACAGGGGGCTGCCTACAATGAGCAGTTCTTC. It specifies CASSLGQGAAYNEQFF.

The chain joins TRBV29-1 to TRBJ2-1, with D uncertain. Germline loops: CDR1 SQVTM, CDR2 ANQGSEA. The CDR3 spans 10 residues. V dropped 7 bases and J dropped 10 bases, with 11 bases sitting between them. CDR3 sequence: CSGDSVEQFF. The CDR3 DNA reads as TGCAGCGGTGACTCTGTGGAGCAGTTCTTC.

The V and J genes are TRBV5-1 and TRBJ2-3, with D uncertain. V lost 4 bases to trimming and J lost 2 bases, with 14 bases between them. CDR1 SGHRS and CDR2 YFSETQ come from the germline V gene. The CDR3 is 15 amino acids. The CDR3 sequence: CASSPDDGFTDTQYF. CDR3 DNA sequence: TGCGCCAGCAGCCCCGACGACGGATTCACAGATACGCAGTATTTT.

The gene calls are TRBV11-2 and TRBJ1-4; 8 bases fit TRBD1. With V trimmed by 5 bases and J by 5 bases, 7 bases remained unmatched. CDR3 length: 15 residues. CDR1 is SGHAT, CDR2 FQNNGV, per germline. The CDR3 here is CASSPGTGFNEKLFF. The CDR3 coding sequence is TGTGCCAGCAGCCCCGGGACAGGCTTCAATGAAAAACTGTTTTTT. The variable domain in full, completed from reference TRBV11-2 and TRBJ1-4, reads EAGVAQSPRYKIIEKRQSVAFWCNPISGHATLYWYQQILGQGPKLLIQFQNNGVVDDSQLPKDRFSAERLKGVDSTLKIQPAKLEDSAVYLCASSPGTGFNEKLFFGSGTQLSVL.

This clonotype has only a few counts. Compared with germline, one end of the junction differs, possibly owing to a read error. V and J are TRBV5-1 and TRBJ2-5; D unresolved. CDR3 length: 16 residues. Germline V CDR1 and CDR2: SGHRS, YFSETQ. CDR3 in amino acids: CASGLSWSVGEETQYF. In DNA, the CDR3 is TGCGCCAGCGGCTTGTCCTGGTCCGTGGGTGAAGAGACCCAGTACTTC. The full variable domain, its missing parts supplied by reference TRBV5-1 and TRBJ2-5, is KAGVTQTPRYLIKTRGQQVTLSCSPISGHRSVSWYQQTPGQGLQFLFEYFSETQRNKGNFPGRFSGRQFSNSRSEMNVSTLELGDSALYLCASGLSWSVGEETQYFGPGTRLLVL.

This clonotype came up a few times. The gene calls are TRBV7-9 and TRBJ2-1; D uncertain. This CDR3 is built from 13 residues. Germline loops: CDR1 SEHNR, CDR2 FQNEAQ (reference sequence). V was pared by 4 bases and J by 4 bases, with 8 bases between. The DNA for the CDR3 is TGTGCCAGCAGCTCAAACACTTACAATGAGCAGTTCTTC. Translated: CASSSNTYNEQFF.

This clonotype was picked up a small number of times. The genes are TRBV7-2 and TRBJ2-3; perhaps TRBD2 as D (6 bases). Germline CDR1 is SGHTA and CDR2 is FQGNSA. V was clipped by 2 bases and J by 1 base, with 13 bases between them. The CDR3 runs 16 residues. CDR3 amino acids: CASSLFRGTGTDTQYF. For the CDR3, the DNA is TGTGCCAGCAGCTTATTCCGGGGGACCGGCACAGATACGCAGTATTTT.

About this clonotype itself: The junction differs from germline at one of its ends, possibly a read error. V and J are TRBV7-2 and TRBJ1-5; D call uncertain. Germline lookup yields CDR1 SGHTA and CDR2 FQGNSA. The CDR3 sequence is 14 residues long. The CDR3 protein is CANSSVPKGQPQHF. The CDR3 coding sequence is TGTGCCAACAGCTCAGTCCCGAAGGGTCAGCCCCAGCATTTT.

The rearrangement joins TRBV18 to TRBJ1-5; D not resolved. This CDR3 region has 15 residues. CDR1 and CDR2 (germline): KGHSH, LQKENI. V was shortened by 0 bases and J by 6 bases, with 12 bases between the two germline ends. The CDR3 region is CASSPPGQRAQPQHF. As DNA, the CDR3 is TGTGCCAGCTCACCACCGGGTCAGAGGGCTCAGCCCCAGCATTTT. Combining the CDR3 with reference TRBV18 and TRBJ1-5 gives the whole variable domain NAGVMQNPRHLVRRRGQEARLRCSPMKGHSHVYWYRQLPEEGLKFMVYLQKENIIDESGMPKERFSAEFPKEGPSILRIQQVVRGDSAAYFCASSPPGQRAQPQHFGDGTRLSIL.

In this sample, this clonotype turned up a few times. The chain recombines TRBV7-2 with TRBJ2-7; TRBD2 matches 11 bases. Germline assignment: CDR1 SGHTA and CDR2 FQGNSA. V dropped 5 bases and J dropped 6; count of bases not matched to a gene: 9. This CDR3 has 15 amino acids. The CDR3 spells CASSAIAGGIGEQYF. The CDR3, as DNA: TGTGCCAGCAGCGCAATAGCGGGGGGGATAGGCGAGCAGTACTTC.

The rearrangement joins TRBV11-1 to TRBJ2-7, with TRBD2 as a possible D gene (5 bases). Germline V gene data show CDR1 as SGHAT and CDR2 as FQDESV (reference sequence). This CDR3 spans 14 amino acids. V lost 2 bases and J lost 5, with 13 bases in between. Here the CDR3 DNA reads TGTGCCAGCAGCTTATCAACGCGGGCCAACGAGCAGTACTTC. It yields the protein CASSLSTRANEQYF.

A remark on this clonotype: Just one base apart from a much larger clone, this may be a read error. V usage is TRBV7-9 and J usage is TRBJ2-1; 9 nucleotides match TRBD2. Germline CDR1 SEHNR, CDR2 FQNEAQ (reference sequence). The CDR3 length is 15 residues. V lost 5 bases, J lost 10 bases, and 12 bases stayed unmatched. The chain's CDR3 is CASSVSGGGAYEQFF. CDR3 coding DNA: TGTGCCAGCAGCGTCTCGGGCGGGGGGGCCTACGAGCAGTTCTTC.

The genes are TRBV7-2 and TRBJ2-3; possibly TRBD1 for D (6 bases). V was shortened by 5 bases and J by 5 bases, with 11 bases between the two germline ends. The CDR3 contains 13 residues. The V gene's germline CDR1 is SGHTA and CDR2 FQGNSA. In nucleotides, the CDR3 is TGTGCCAGCAGCATGGCAGGGGTAGATACGCAGTATTTT. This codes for CASSMAGVDTQYF.

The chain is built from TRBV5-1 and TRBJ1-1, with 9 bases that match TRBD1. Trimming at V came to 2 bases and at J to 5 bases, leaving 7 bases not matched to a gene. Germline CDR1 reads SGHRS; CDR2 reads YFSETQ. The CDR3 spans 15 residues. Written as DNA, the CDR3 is TGCGCCAGCAGCTTATTCCCGGGACAGGGAACTGAAGCTTTCTTT. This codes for CASSLFPGQGTEAFF.

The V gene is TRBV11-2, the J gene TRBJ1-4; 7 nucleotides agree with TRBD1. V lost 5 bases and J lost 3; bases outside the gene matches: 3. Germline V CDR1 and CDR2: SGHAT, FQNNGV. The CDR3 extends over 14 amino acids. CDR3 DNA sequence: TGTGCCAGCAGCACGACAGGGTCTAATGAAAAACTGTTTTTT. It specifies CASSTTGSNEKLFF. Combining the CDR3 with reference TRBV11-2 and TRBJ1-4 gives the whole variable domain EAGVAQSPRYKIIEKRQSVAFWCNPISGHATLYWYQQILGQGPKLLIQFQNNGVVDDSQLPKDRFSAERLKGVDSTLKIQPAKLEDSAVYLCASSTTGSNEKLFFGSGTQLSVL.

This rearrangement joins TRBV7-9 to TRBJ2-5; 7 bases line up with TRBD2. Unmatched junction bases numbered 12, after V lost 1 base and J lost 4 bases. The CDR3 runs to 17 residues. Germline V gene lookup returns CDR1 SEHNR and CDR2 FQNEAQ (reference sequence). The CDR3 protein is CASSLDLGLGIRETQYF. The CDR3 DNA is TGTGCCAGCAGCTTAGACCTAGGACTAGGAATTCGAGAGACCCAGTACTTC.

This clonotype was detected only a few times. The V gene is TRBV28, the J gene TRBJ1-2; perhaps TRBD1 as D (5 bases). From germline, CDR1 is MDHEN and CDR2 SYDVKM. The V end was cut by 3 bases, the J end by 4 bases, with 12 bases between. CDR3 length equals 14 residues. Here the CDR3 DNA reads TGTGCCAGCAGTTTCCCGGGACTGATCTATGGCTACACCTTC. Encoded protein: CASSFPGLIYGYTF.